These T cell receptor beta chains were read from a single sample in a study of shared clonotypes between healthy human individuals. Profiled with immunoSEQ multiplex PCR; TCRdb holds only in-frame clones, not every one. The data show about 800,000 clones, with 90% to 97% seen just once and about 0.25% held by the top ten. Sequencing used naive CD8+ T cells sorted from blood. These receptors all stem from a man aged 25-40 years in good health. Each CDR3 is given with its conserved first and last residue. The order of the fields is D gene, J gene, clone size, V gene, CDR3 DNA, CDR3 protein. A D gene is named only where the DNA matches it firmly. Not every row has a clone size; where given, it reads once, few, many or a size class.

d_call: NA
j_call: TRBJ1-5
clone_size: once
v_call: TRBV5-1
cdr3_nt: TGCGCCAGCAGGGACACGGGGGCCAGCAATCAGCCCCAGCATTTT
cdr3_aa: CASRDTGASNQPQHF

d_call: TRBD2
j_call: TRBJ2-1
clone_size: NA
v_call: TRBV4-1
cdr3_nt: TGCGCCAGCAGCCCCCTAGCGGACAATGAGCAGTTCTTC
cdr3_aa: CASSPLADNEQFF

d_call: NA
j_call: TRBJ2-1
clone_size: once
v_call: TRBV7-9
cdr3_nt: TGTGCCAGCAGCACAACGCAGGGGTACGGTAATGAGCAGTTCTTC
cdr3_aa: CASSTTQGYGNEQFF

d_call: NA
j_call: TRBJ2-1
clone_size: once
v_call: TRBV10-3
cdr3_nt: TGTGCCGCCTGGGGGGTTCTCGACAATGAGCAGTTCTTC
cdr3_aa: CAAWGVLDNEQFF

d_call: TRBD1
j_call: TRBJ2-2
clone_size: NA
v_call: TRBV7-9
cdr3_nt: TGTGCCAGCAGCCCTAGTCCAGGGGGACGAACCGGGGAGCTGTTTTTT
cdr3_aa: CASSPSPGGRTGELFF

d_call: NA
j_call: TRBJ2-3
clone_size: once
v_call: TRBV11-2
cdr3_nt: TGTGCCAGCAGGGGGGAAAATACGCAGTATTTT
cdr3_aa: CASRGENTQYF

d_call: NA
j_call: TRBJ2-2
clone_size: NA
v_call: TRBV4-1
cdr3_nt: TGCGCCAGCAGCCAATTTCCGTCGACAGCGAACACCGGGGAGCTGTTTTTT
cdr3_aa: CASSQFPSTANTGELFF

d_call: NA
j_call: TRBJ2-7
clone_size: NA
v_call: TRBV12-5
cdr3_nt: TGTGCTAGTGGTTTTTATCACAGATACTACGAGCAGTACTTC
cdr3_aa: CASGFYHRYYEQYF

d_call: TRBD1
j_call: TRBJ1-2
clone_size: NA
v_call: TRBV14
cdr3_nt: TGTGCCAGCAGCCAAGACAGGGGGTACTATGGCTACACCTTC
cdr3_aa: CASSQDRGYYGYTF

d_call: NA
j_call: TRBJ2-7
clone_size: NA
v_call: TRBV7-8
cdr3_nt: TGTGCCAGCAGCTTTTTATCTCCTTCGACTGAGTACGAGCAGTACTTC
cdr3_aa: CASSFLSPSTEYEQYF

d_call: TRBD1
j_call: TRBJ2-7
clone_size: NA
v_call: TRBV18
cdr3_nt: TGTGCCAGCTCACCAGGACAGGCCCGGAATGACGCGTACTTC
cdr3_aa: CASSPGQARNDAYF

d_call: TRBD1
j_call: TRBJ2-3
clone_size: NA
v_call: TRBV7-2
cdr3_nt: TGTGCCAGCAGCTTATTCCGGGACAGACTTACAGATACGCAGTATTTT
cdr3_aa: CASSLFRDRLTDTQYF

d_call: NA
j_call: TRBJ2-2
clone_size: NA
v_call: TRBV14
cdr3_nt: TGTGCCAGCAGCCAAGGGCTCACCGGGGAGCTGTTTTTT
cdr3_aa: CASSQGLTGELFF

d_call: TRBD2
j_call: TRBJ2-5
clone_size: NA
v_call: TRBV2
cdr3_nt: TGTGCCAGCACCCGGACTAGCATTGAGACCCAGTACTTC
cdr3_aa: CASTRTSIETQYF

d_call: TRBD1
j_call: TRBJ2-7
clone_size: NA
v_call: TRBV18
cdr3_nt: TGTGCCAGCTCAACACGTACCGGGACAGCGACCGAGCAGTACTTC
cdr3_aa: CASSTRTGTATEQYF

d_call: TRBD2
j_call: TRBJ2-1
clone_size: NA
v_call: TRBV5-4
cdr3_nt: TGTGCCAGCAGCTTGGCGTTTTTAGCGGGTAATGAGCAGTTCTTC
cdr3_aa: CASSLAFLAGNEQFF

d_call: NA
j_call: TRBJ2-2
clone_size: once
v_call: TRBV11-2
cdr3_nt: TGTGCCAGCAGCGCCGGGAGTTCTCTATGGGAGCTGTTTTTT
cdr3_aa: CASSAGSSLWELFF

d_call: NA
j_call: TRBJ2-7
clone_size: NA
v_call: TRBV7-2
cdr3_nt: TGTGCCAGCAGCTTACTTAATGTTCCCTCCTACGAGCAGTACTTC
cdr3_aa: CASSLLNVPSYEQYF

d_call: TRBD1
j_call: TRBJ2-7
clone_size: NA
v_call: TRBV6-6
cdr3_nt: TGTGCCAGCGGCTCGGCGGACAGGGGTTGGGAGCAGTACTTC
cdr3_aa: CASGSADRGWEQYF

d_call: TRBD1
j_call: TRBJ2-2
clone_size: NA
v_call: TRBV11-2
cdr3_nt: TGTGCCAGCAGCTTCCGGACAGGGGGCTGGTCCGGGGAGCTGTTTTTT
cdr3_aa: CASSFRTGGWSGELFF

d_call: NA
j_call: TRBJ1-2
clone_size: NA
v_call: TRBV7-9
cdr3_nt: TGTGCCAGCAGCTTAGGGGGGCGAGATTTCTATGGCTACACCTTC
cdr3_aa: CASSLGGRDFYGYTF

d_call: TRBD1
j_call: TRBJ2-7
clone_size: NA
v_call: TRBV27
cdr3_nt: TGTGCCAGTACCGGGACAGGTTTCGTTGGGCAGTACTTC
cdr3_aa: CASTGTGFVGQYF

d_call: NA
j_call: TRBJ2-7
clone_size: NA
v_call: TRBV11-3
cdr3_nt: TGTGCCAGCAGCTTAGCCACGGACTACGAGCAGTACTTC
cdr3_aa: CASSLATDYEQYF

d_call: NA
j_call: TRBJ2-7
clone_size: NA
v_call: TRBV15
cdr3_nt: TGTGCCACCAGCAGACAGGGGCCGACCTACGAGCAGTACTTC
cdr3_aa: CATSRQGPTYEQYF

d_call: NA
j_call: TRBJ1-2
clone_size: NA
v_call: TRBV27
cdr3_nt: TGTGCCAGCAGTTATCTGGGTGAGAGTGGCTACACCTTC
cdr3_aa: CASSYLGESGYTF

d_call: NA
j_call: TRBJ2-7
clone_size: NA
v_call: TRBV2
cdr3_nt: TGTGCCAGCAGCGTCGGGCCTACCTACGAGCAGTACTTC
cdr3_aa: CASSVGPTYEQYF

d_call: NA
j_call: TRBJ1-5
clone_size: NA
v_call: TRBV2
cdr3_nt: TGTGCCAGCAGTGAGGGGACTCCAAGAGGATATGGCAATCAGCCCCAGCATTTT
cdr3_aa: CASSEGTPRGYGNQPQHF

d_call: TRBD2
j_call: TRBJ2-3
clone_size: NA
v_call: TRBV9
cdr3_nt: TGTGCCAGCGGCGGGAGCCCCGCAGATACGCAGTATTTT
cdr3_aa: CASGGSPADTQYF

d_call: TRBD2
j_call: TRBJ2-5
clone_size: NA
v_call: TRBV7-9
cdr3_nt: TGTGCCAGCAGCTTAGTAGCGGGAGGGCCTTTAGAGACCCAGTACTTC
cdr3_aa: CASSLVAGGPLETQYF

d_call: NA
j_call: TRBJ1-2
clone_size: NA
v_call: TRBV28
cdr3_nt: TGTGCCAGCAGTTATATGGATCTCGGCTACACCTTC
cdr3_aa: CASSYMDLGYTF

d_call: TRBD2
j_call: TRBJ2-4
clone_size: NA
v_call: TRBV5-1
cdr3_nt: TGCGCCAGCAGCTTGGGTTGGGGAGGGTCCAAAAACATTCAGTACTTC
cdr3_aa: CASSLGWGGSKNIQYF

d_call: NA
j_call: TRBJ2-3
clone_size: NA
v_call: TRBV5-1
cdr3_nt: TGCGCCAGCAGCTCGGACAGTCCTATCACAGATACGCAGTATTTT
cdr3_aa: CASSSDSPITDTQYF

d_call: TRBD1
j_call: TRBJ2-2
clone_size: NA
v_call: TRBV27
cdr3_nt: TGTGCCAGCAGTAGACCGGGACAGGTCACCGGGGAGCTGTTTTTT
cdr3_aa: CASSRPGQVTGELFF

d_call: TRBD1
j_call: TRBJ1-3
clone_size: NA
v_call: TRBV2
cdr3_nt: TGTGCCAGGGACAGGGAGGCGGAAAACACCATATATTTT
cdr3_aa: CARDREAENTIYF

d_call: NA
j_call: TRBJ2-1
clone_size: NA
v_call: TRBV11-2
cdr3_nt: TGTGCCAGCAGCTTATTCAGACTCTCCTCAGGGAATGAGCAGTTCTTC
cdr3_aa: CASSLFRLSSGNEQFF

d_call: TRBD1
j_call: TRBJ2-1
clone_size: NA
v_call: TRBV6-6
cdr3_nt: TGTGCCAGCAGTTACTCTACAGGGGGTTCCTACAATGAGCAGTTCTTC
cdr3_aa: CASSYSTGGSYNEQFF

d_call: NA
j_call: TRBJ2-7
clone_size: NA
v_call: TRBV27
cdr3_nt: TGTGCCAGCAGTCCAGGTATCCACTACGAGCAGTACTTC
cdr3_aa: CASSPGIHYEQYF

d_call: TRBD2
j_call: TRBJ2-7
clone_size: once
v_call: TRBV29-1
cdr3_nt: TGCAGCGTTGAATCGACTAGCGGGAGCTCCTACGAGCAGTACTTC
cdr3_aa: CSVESTSGSSYEQYF

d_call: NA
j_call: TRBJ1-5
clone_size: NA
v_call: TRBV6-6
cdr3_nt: TGTGCCAGCAGTTACTCGGCGGAGCCCATTAATCAGCCCCAGCATTTT
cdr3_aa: CASSYSAEPINQPQHF

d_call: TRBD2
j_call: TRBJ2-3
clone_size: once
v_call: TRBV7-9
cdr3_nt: TGTGCCAGCAGCCCCCCGGGGGGGCGGAACACAGATACGCAGTATTTT
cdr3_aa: CASSPPGGRNTDTQYF

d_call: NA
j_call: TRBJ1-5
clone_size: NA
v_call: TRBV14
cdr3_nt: TGTGCCAGCAGCCAACAGGGACTCAATCAGCCCCAGCATTTT
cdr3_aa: CASSQQGLNQPQHF

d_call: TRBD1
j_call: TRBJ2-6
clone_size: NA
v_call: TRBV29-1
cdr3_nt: TGCAGCGTGACAGGGTCTGGGGCCAACGTCCTGACTTTC
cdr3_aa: CSVTGSGANVLTF

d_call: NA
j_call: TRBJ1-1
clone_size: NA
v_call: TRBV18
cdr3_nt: TGTGCCAGCTCACCAGGAGAGAACACTGAAGCTTTCTTT
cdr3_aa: CASSPGENTEAFF

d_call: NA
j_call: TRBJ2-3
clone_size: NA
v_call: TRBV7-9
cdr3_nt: TGTGCCAGCAGCTCGTCGAGAGGTGACACAGATACGCAGTATTTT
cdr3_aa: CASSSSRGDTDTQYF

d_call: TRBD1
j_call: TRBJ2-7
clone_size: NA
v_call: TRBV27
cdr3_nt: TGTGCCAGCAGTCTGACAGGGAACTACGAGCAGTACTTC
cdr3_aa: CASSLTGNYEQYF